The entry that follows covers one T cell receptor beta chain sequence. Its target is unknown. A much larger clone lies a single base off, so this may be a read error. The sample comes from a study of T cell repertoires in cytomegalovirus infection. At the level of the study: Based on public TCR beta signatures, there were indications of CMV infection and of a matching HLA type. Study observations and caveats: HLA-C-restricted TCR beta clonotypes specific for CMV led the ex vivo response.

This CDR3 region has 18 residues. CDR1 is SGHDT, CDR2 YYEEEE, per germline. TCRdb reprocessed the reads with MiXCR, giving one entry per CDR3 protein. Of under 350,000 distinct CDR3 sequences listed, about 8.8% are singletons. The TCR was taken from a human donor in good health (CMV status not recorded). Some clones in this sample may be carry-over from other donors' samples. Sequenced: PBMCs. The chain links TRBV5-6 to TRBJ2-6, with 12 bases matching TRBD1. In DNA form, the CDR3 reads TGTGCCAGCAGCTTCCGGGACAGGGGGCGGTCTGGGGCCAACGTCCCGACTTTC. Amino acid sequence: CASSFRDRGRSGANVPTF. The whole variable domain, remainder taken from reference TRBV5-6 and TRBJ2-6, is DAGVTQSPTHLIKTRGQQVTLRCSPKSGHDTVSWYQQALGQGPQFIFQYYEEEERQRGNFPDRFSGHQFPNYSSELNVNALLLGDSALYLCASSFRDRGRSGANVPTFGAGSRLTVL.